These 23 T cell receptor beta chains came from one sample sequenced in a study of cytotoxic CD8 clonotypes in ibrutinib-treated CLL. Libraries were prepared by immunoSEQ multiplex PCR; TCRdb keeps only in-frame clonotypes and omits some of them. The sample lists 150,000 to 200,000 clones, around nine tenths occurring once. Sequenced here: PBMCs, sampled at disease progression, from a patient treated with ibrutinib. The receptors come from a human donor with chronic lymphocytic leukemia.

This clone has just one count. The CDR3 region is CASKLGPNYGYTF. Written as DNA, the CDR3 is TGTGCCAGCAAGCTTGGGCCTAACTATGGCTACACCTTC. The rearrangement uses TRBV7-3 and TRBJ1-2; D call uncertain. Trimming removed 7 bases from V and 0 bases from J, with 9 bases in between. This CDR3 has 13 amino acids. Per germline, CDR1 SGHTA and CDR2 FQGTGA.

V gene TRBV7-9 combines with J gene TRBJ1-1, with 8 nucleotides matching TRBD1. Germline V CDR1 and CDR2: SEHNR, FQNEAQ (reference sequence). The junction had 7 bases not matched to a gene; V was cut back by 5 bases and J by 5 bases. The CDR3 covers 14 residues. CDR3 DNA sequence: TGTGCCAGCAGCCGTACAGGGGGTGGTACTGAAGCTTTCTTT. It is translated as CASSRTGGGTEAFF.

The chain has TRBV7-7 and TRBJ2-1; D perhaps matches TRBD2 (5 bases). CDR3 length equals 18 residues. Trimming took off 2 bases at V and 6 bases at J, with 23 bases between the two ends. CDR1 SSHAT and CDR2 FNYEAQ come from the germline V gene (reference sequence). CDR3 coding DNA: TGTGCCAGCAGCTTAAGCGGAGTTTGGTCTAGCAGGTCCAATGAGCAGTTCTTC. It translates to CASSLSGVWSSRSNEQFF.

This clone was observed a few times. This rearrangement joins TRBV7-3 to TRBJ2-1; TRBD2 matches at 11 bases. CDR1 SGHTA and CDR2 FQGTGA come from the germline V gene. CDR3 length equals 15 residues. Unmatched junction bases numbered 4, after V lost 4 bases and J lost 5 bases. The CDR3 DNA sequence: TGTGCCAGCAGCTCCCGACTAGCGGGACACAATGAGCAGTTCTTC. Encoded protein: CASSSRLAGHNEQFF.

The gene calls are TRBV25-1 and TRBJ2-7, with 12 positions matching TRBD1. V lost 2 bases to trimming and J lost 7 bases; unmatched junction nucleotides: 6. Germline V gives CDR1 MGHDK, CDR2 SYGVNS. The CDR3 has 15 amino acids. In DNA, the CDR3 is TGTGCCAGCAGTGAACCGGGACAGGGGGCAGGGGAGCAGTACTTC. Translated: CASSEPGQGAGEQYF.

The chain couples TRBV6-5 to TRBJ1-1, with D maybe TRBD1 (6 bases). CDR3 length: 13 residues. Looked up from germline, CDR1 is MNHEY and CDR2 is SVGAGI. The V end lost 7 bases, the J end lost 1 base, and 10 bases lay between the germline ends. CDR3 protein: CASNRGGNTEAFF. DNA of the CDR3: TGTGCCAGCAACAGAGGGGGGAACACTGAAGCTTTCTTT.

This CDR3 is CAIGQGASNQPQHF. CDR3 coding DNA: TGTGCCATCGGACAGGGGGCCAGCAATCAGCCCCAGCATTTT. The gene calls are TRBV19 and TRBJ1-5; 11 positions match TRBD1. Germline V gene sequence: CDR1 LNHDA, CDR2 SQIVND (reference sequence). J gave up 1 base and V 10 bases, and 3 bases lay outside the gene matches. The CDR3 length is 14 residues.

The CDR3 bases are TGTGCCAGCAGCCAGGGGAGGGGTAGCACTGAAGCTTTCTTT. It is translated as CASSQGRGSTEAFF. The J gene is TRBJ1-1, the V gene TRBV11-3; D perhaps matches TRBD1 (6 bases). Germline V gene data show CDR1 as SGHNT and CDR2 as YENEEA. The germline V and J ends were trimmed by 5 bases and 4 bases, with 14 bases remaining between them. The CDR3 sequence is 14 residues long.

The chain joins TRBV7-6 to TRBJ2-7; D is perhaps TRBD2 (6 bases). This CDR3 is built from 19 residues. The V gene lost 7 bases and the J gene lost 3 bases, with 31 bases spanning the gap. CDR1 and CDR2 from the germline V gene are SGHVS and FNYEAQ. This chain's CDR3 is CASTLRGWGSEGIVYEQYF. The CDR3 DNA reads TGTGCCAGCACCCTTAGAGGTTGGGGTTCGGAGGGGATTGTCTACGAGCAGTACTTC.

The chain links TRBV7-9 to TRBJ1-2; no reliable D call. The length of the CDR3 is 13 residues. Germline V lookup: CDR1 SEHNR, CDR2 FQNEAQ (reference sequence). V was cut by 8 bases and J by 0 bases, with 10 bases left in between. The CDR3 nucleotides are TGTGCCAGCCTCACGGGGTCTAACTATGGCTACACCTTC. Its translation: CASLTGSNYGYTF.

J is TRBJ2-7 and V is TRBV4-2; D not certain. The CDR3 length is 16 residues. Germline V gene sequence: CDR1 LGHNA, CDR2 YNFKEQ. Trimming cost V 1 base and J 0 bases, with 13 bases left between them. CDR3 nucleotides: TGTGCCAGCAGCCAAGCGCTTGGCACGAGCTCCTACGAGCAGTACTTC. This sequence encodes CASSQALGTSSYEQYF.

The chain recombines TRBV10-3 with TRBJ2-7; D possibly corresponds to TRBD2 (6 bases). Trimming stripped 0 bases from V and 4 bases from J, with 19 bases between. The CDR3 is 17 amino acids. Germline-derived CDR1 and CDR2 are ENHRY and SYGVKD. The CDR3 sequence: CAISESELVAEQYEQYF. The CDR3, as DNA: TGTGCCATCAGTGAGTCAGAATTGGTAGCGGAACAGTACGAGCAGTACTTC.

The genes are TRBV28 and TRBJ2-3; 11 nucleotides agree with TRBD2. The CDR3 is 16 amino acids. Germline V gene data show CDR1 as MDHEN and CDR2 as SYDVKM. V shed 6 bases and J 6 bases; nucleotides not matched to a gene: 11. The CDR3 sequence: CASRLAGVSAFDTQYF. Here the CDR3 DNA reads TGTGCCAGCAGACTAGCGGGAGTATCTGCGTTTGATACGCAGTATTTT. The full variable domain, its missing parts supplied by reference TRBV28 and TRBJ2-3, is DVKVTQSSRYLVKRTGEKVFLECVQDMDHENMFWYRQDPGLGLRLIYFSYDVKMKEKGDIPEGYSVSREKKERFSLILESASTNQTSMYLCASRLAGVSAFDTQYFGPGTRLTVL.

The chain links TRBV6-6 to TRBJ1-4; 9 bases map to TRBD1. CDR1 and CDR2 (germline): MNHNY, SVGAGI (reference sequence). The CDR3 has 15 residues. With 6 bases clipped from V and 3 bases from J, the junction kept 5 bases outside the gene matches. This CDR3 reads CASRTGGGANEKLFF. The DNA for the CDR3 is TGTGCCAGCAGGACAGGGGGGGGAGCTAATGAAAAACTGTTTTTT.

The V gene is TRBV5-8, the J gene TRBJ1-1, with D hard to call. Trimming took 3 bases from V and 0 from J, leaving 15 bases between them. Germline V lookup: CDR1 SGHTS, CDR2 YDEGEE. The CDR3 is 16 residues long. The CDR3, as DNA: TGTGCCAGCAGCTCTAGCGTAATTTTTATGAACACTGAAGCTTTCTTT. Translation gives CASSSSVIFMNTEAFF. Full variable domain (outside the CDR3, taken from reference TRBV5-8 and TRBJ1-1): EAGVTQSPTHLIKTRGQQATLRCSPISGHTSVYWYQQALGLGLQFLLWYDEGEERNRGNFPPRFSGRQFPNYSSELNVNALELEDSALYLCASSSSVIFMNTEAFFGQGTRLTVV.

Of note for this clone: At one boundary the junction diverges from the germline segment, which might be a read error. The chain recombines TRBV7-7 with TRBJ2-7; D might be TRBD2 (5 bases). Germline V gives CDR1 SSHAT, CDR2 FNYEAQ (reference sequence). The CDR3 sequence is 14 residues long. For the CDR3, the DNA is TGTGCTAGCAGCTTAGGTGACTCCTCGGGAGAGCAGTACTTC. This codes for CASSLGDSSGEQYF.

V gene TRBV4-1 combines with J gene TRBJ2-7, with 9 bases identical to TRBD1. V was pared by 2 bases and J by 3 bases, with 8 bases of the junction left unmatched. Germline V gene data show CDR1 as MGHRA and CDR2 as YSYEKL. This CDR3 contains 16 residues. CDR3 in amino acids: CASSQLEGTGLYEQYF. CDR3 DNA: TGCGCCAGCAGCCAACTAGAGGGGACAGGGCTCTACGAGCAGTACTTC.

The chain recombines TRBV28 with TRBJ2-4; 9 nucleotides align to TRBD1. V lost 6 bases, J lost 16 bases, and 13 bases stayed unmatched. The CDR3 spans 13 residues. CDR1 MDHEN and CDR2 SYDVKM come from the germline V gene. The CDR3 here is CASRSSWGQGLYF. CDR3 bases: TGTGCCAGCAGGTCATCTTGGGGACAGGGCCTTTACTTC.

This chain uses TRBV5-1 with TRBJ2-5, with 9 nucleotides matching TRBD1. The CDR3 contains 15 residues. The junction had 7 bases not matched to a gene; V was cut back by 2 bases and J by 5 bases. Germline assignment: CDR1 SGHRS and CDR2 YFSETQ. The CDR3 DNA reads TGCGCCAGCAGCTTTGAGACAGGGGGTCCGGAGACCCAGTACTTC. Protein sequence: CASSFETGGPETQYF.

The chain has TRBV9 and TRBJ2-6, with a possible D match to TRBD1 (6 bases). The germline V gene has CDR1 SGDLS and CDR2 YYNGEE. The CDR3 loop spans 17 amino acids. The V gene lost 4 bases and the J gene lost 0 bases, with 14 bases spanning the gap. The CDR3 protein is CASSTGQFLSGANVLTF. In DNA, the CDR3 is TGTGCCAGCAGCACCGGACAGTTCCTCTCTGGGGCCAACGTCCTGACTTTC.

The chain joins TRBV1 to TRBJ2-1; the table's D call TRBD2 went unverified against the DNA. TRBV1 is termed a pseudogene. This CDR3 region has 14 residues. Here the CDR3 reads CTSSTSGSANEQFF. CDR3 DNA sequence: TGCACCAGCAGTACTAGCGGGAGTGCCAATGAGCAGTTCTTC.

The genes are TRBV4-3 and TRBJ2-2; D uncertain. The CDR3 has 12 residues. Trimming took off 3 bases at V and 4 bases at J, with 3 bases between the two ends. Germline values: CDR1 LGHNA, CDR2 YSLEER. For the CDR3, the DNA is TGCGCCAGCAGCCACGTCACCGGGGAGCTGTTTTTT. The encoded protein is CASSHVTGELFF.

The chain combines TRBV5-6 with TRBJ2-1; D perhaps matches TRBD1 (5 bases). The CDR3 runs 15 residues. The V gene lost 2 bases and the J gene lost 8 bases, with 17 bases spanning the gap. Germline loops: CDR1 SGHDT, CDR2 YYEEEE. The CDR3 DNA sequence: TGTGCCAGCAGCTTCGGCAGGGAAACTACTTATGAGCAGTTCTTC. Protein: CASSFGRETTYEQFF. Variable domain in full (rest from reference TRBV5-6 and TRBJ2-1): DAGVTQSPTHLIKTRGQQVTLRCSPKSGHDTVSWYQQALGQGPQFIFQYYEEEERQRGNFPDRFSGHQFPNYSSELNVNALLLGDSALYLCASSFGRETTYEQFFGPGTRLTVL.